These T cell receptor beta chains were read from a single sample in a study of regulatory T cells in long-lasting Graves disease. TCRdb redid the calling of the multiplex PCR reads with MiXCR, one entry per CDR3 protein. Of about 660,000 distinct CDR3 sequences in the sample, around 30% are singletons; the top ten hold under 55%. Sequenced here: peripheral blood mononuclear cells (PBMCs), sampled when the disease was refractory, from a patient treated with antithyroid drugs. The receptors were gathered from a female donor with Graves disease. Each CDR3 is given with its conserved first and last residue. The order of the fields is D gene, CDR3 length, V gene, J gene, clone size, CDR3 DNA, CDR3 protein. The D gene is left open where the match is weak. The size entry is marked missing in some rows and otherwise reads once, few, many or a size class.

d_gene: NA; len: 14; v_gene: TRBV2; j_gene: TRBJ1-2; abundance: many; CDR3nt: TGTGCCAGCAGTGAAGGGAAGGGGGTATATGGCTACACCTTC; CDR3aa: CASSEGKGVYGYTF
d_gene: TRBD1; len: 15; v_gene: TRBV6-2/TRBV6-3; j_gene: TRBJ2-5; abundance: NA; CDR3nt: TGTGCCAGCAGTTATACCAGGGGGTGGGGGGAGACCCAGTACTTC; CDR3aa: CASSYTRGWGETQYF
d_gene: NA; len: 15; v_gene: TRBV28; j_gene: TRBJ1-1; abundance: many; CDR3nt: TGTGCCAGCAGTCTTTATGGGTTGATGAACACTGAAGCTTTCTTT; CDR3aa: CASSLYGLMNTEAFF
d_gene: NA; len: 17; v_gene: TRBV14; j_gene: TRBJ2-1; abundance: NA; CDR3nt: TGTGCCAGCAGTGATTCGGGTCGGCTAGCCTCCTACAATGAGCAGTTCTTC; CDR3aa: CASSDSGRLASYNEQFF
d_gene: NA; len: 13; v_gene: TRBV12-3/TRBV12-4; j_gene: TRBJ1-6; abundance: many; CDR3nt: TGTGCCAGCAGTCTACAGGGAAATTCACCCCTCCACTTT; CDR3aa: CASSLQGNSPLHF
d_gene: NA; len: 14; v_gene: TRBV6-1; j_gene: TRBJ1-2; abundance: NA; CDR3nt: TGTGCCAGCAGAGCTACGGGACAAATCTATGGCTACACCTTC; CDR3aa: CASRATGQIYGYTF
d_gene: TRBD2; len: 17; v_gene: TRBV5-1; j_gene: TRBJ2-7; abundance: few; CDR3nt: TGCGCCAGCAGCTCGAGGACTAGCGGGAGTTCAGCCTACGAGCAGTACTTC; CDR3aa: CASSSRTSGSSAYEQYF
d_gene: NA; len: 14; v_gene: TRBV29-1; j_gene: TRBJ2-2; abundance: few; CDR3nt: TGCAGCGTTGAAGGGGGCCTAATCACCGGGGAGCTGTTTTTT; CDR3aa: CSVEGGLITGELFF
d_gene: NA; len: 14; v_gene: TRBV7-9; j_gene: TRBJ1-1; abundance: NA; CDR3nt: TGTGCCAGCAGCTTATGGGGAGTTGACACTGAAGCTTTCTTT; CDR3aa: CASSLWGVDTEAFF
d_gene: TRBD1; len: 14; v_gene: TRBV11-1; j_gene: TRBJ1-6; abundance: few; CDR3nt: TGTGCCAGCAGCCGGGACAGCCATAATTCACCCCTCCACTTT; CDR3aa: CASSRDSHNSPLHF
d_gene: NA; len: 17; v_gene: TRBV5-1; j_gene: TRBJ2-4; abundance: many; CDR3nt: TGCGCCAGCAGCTTGTCTCAGGGGACCGTGGCCAAAAACATTCAGTACTTC; CDR3aa: CASSLSQGTVAKNIQYF